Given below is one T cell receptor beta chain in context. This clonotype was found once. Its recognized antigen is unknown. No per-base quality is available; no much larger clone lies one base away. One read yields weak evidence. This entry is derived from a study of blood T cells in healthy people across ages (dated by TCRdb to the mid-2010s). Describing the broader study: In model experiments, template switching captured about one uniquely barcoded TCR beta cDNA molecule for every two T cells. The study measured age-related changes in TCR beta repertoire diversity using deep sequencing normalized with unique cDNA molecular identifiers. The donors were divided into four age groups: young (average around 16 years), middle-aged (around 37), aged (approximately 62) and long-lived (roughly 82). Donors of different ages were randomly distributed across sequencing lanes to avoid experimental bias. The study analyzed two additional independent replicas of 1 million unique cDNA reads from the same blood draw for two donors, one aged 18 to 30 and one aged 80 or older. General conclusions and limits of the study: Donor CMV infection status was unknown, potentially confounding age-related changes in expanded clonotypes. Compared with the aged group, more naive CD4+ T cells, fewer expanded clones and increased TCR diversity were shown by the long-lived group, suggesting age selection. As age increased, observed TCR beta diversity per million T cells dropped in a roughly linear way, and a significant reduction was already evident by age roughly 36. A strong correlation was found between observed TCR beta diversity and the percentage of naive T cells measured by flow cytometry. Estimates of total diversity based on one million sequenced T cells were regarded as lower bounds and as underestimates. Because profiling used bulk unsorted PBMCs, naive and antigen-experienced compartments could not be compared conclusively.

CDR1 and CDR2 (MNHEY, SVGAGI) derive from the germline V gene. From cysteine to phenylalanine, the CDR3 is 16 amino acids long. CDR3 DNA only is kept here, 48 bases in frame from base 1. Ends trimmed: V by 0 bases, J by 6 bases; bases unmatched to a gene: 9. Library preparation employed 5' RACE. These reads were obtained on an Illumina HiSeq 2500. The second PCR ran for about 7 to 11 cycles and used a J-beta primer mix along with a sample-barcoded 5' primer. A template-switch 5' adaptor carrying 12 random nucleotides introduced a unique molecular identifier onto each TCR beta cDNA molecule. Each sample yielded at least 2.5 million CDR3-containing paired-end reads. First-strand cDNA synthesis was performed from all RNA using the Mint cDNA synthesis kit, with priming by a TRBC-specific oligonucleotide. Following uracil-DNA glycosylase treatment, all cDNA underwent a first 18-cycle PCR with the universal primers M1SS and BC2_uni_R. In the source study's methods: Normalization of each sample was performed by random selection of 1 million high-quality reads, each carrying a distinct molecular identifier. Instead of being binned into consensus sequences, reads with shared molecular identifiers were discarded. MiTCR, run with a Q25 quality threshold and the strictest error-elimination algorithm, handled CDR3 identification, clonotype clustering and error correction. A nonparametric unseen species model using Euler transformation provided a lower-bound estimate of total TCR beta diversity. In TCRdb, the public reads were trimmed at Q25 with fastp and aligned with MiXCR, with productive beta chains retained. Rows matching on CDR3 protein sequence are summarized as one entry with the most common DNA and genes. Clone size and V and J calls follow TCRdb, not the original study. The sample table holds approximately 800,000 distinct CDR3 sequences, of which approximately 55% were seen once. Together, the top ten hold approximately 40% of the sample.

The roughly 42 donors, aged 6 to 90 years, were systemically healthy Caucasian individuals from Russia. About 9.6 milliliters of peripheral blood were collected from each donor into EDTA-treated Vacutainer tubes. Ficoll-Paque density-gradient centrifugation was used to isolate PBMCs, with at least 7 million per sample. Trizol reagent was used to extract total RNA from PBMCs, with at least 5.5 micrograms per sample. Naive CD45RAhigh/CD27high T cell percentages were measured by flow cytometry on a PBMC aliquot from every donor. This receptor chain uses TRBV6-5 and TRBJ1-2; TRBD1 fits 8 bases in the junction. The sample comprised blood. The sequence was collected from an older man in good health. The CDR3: CASSYSGQGYGNGYTF. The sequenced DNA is TGTGCCAGCAGTTACTCCGGACAGGGTTACGGAAATGGCTACACCTTC.